This is a list of T cell receptor beta chains from one sample in a study of T cell changes during pregnancy in multiple sclerosis. TCRdb keeps only in-frame clones here, not all; method: immunoSEQ multiplex PCR. The table shows under 65,000 clones, with roughly 90% occurring only once. Here the sequenced sample was peripheral blood, taken in the first trimester of pregnancy. These receptors were taken from a female donor in good health, enrolled as a control in a pregnancy study. Each CDR3 is given with its conserved first and last residue. D genes are given only for firm matches.

v_call	d_call	j_call	cdr3_aa
TRBV7-2	TRBD1	TRBJ1-1	CASSLGQGTEAFF
TRBV28	TRBD1	TRBJ1-2	CASSNAGTATSNYGYTF
TRBV4-3	NA	TRBJ2-1	CASSQGGVSLMNEQFF
TRBV11-3	TRBD2	TRBJ2-1	CASSAGTIDYNEQFF
TRBV12-5	TRBD1	TRBJ1-4	CASGTTTGARGEKLFF
TRBV21-1	NA	TRBJ2-7	CASSNRSYEQYF
TRBV11-2	NA	TRBJ1-2	CASSPSGIYGYTF
TRBV14	NA	TRBJ2-3	CASSQDPWTATDTQYF
TRBV11-2	NA	TRBJ1-2	CASSLALEGYGYTF
TRBV7-9	NA	TRBJ1-1	CASGGGETEAFF
TRBV27	TRBD2	TRBJ2-7	CASSGTGTRGFEQYF
TRBV10-3	TRBD1	TRBJ2-2	CAIRGTGVTGELFF
TRBV7-9	NA	TRBJ1-2	CASSLQVLDGYTF
TRBV11-3	TRBD2	TRBJ2-1	CASSPNPGLAGGDNEQFF
TRBV7-2	NA	TRBJ1-2	CASSFRGLGGYTF
TRBV18	TRBD2	TRBJ2-7	CASSQSSGTNYEQYF
TRBV6-4	TRBD2	TRBJ2-1	CASSDSTSGSNEQFF
TRBV19	NA	TRBJ1-1	CASSIDSVNTEAFF
TRBV7-3	NA	TRBJ2-3	CASSRGRGLADTQYF
TRBV7-2	TRBD2	TRBJ2-7	CASSLSQPSGSSYEQYF
TRBV28	TRBD1	TRBJ2-6	CASSYRGPGANVLTF
TRBV6-1	TRBD2	TRBJ2-3	CASSATSGSLDTQYF
TRBV9	TRBD2	TRBJ2-3	CASSVGMSGGLTDTQYF
TRBV6-5	TRBD2	TRBJ2-7	CASSPGLAGSYEQYF
TRBV6-4	NA	TRBJ1-6	CASSDSTNSPLHF
TRBV28	NA	TRBJ1-5	CASYSNQPQHF
TRBV28	NA	TRBJ2-7	CASSLGTHWLDEQYF
TRBV7-9	TRBD2	TRBJ2-5	CASTRAGFAETQYF
TRBV19	NA	TRBJ1-3	CASKEGTPSGNTIYF
TRBV7-9	NA	TRBJ2-7	CASSPRTAFSYEQYF
TRBV5-6	NA	TRBJ1-1	CASSYGREAFF
TRBV9	TRBD2	TRBJ2-1	CASSVGGLASLEQFF
TRBV5-6	NA	TRBJ1-1	CASSLNQVRRTEAFF
TRBV2	TRBD1	TRBJ1-5	CQHRTGPDQPQHF
TRBV4-3	TRBD2	TRBJ2-1	CASSQDSSGRAKNEQFF
TRBV14	NA	TRBJ1-4	CASSQGGPGKNEKLFF
TRBV4-3	TRBD2	TRBJ2-7	CASSQVAGGSPYEQYF